There are a few counts of the clone carrying this TCR beta chain. With 1 base removed from V and 1 base from J, the gap between germline ends came to 10 bases. The CDR3 extends over 16 amino acids. From germline, CDR1 is MNHEY and CDR2 SVGAGI. Assay: immunoSEQ multiplex PCR; the TCRdb copy retains only in-frame clones and omits some. This table holds some 11,000 clones, roughly 94% found once. The data were taken from a study of technical replicates of blood from several donors. This TCR was sampled from a human donor in good health. Sample: PBMCs. This chain links TRBV6-5 with TRBJ2-2, with a tentative D call TRBD2 (6 bases). The CDR3 sequence: CASSYYHSGNTGELFF. As DNA, the CDR3 is TGTGCCAGCAGTTACTACCATAGCGGGAACACCGGGGAGCTGTTTTTT.